The rows below give T cell receptor beta chains drawn from one sample of a study of vaccination effects on CD4 cells after COVID-19. The antigens these receptors bind are not known. Libraries were prepared by immunoSEQ multiplex PCR; TCRdb keeps only in-frame clonotypes and omits some of them. Here the sample spans about 41,000 clones, more than 65% being singletons. The source material was CD4+ T cells from PBMCs cultured with HCoV-NL63 spike peptides, sampled before COVID-19 vaccination. These receptors all stem from a human donor who received a COVID-19 vaccine. CDR3s include the opening cysteine and the closing phenylalanine or tryptophan. The D gene is left open where the match is weak. Not every row has a clone size; where given, it reads once, few, many or a size class.

V	D	J	size	DNA	CDR3
TRBV6-6	TRBD2	TRBJ2-1	-	TGTGCCAGCAGCCTAAGCGGGGCCCCGGGGAATGAGCAGTTCTTC	CASSLSGAPGNEQFF
TRBV5-1	-	TRBJ1-4	few	TGCGCCAGCAGCTTGGGTGACCAGAGGGCTAATGAAAAACTGTTTTTT	CASSLGDQRANEKLFF
TRBV15	TRBD2	TRBJ2-3	-	TGTGCCACCAGCAGAGAACTACTAGCGGGGGGCGTTAGAGATACGCAGTATTTT	CATSRELLAGGVRDTQYF
TRBV6-1	-	TRBJ1-1	-	TGTGCCAGCAGTGAAGGGCAAAGAGCTTTCTTT	CASSEGQRAFF
TRBV6-5	-	TRBJ2-2	-	TGTGCCAGCAGTTACTCCCCAGTGCGGGGGGAGCTGTTTTTT	CASSYSPVRGELFF
TRBV14	-	TRBJ1-3	few	TGTGCCAGCAGCGGAGGGGGGAGTGGAAACACCATATATTTT	CASSGGGSGNTIYF
TRBV5-6	TRBD1	TRBJ2-5	-	TGTGCCAGCAGCTTGGTACAGGGGACACAAGAGACCCAGTACTTC	CASSLVQGTQETQYF
TRBV14	TRBD1	TRBJ1-1	-	TGTGCCAGCAGCCCCCGGGACAGGGTTACTGAAGCTTTCTTT	CASSPRDRVTEAFF
TRBV6-2/TRBV6-3	-	TRBJ2-1	-	TGTGCCAGCAGTTACCTACCGGCAGGGCATCAGGGGAGTGAGCAGTTCTTC	CASSYLPAGHQGSEQFF
TRBV6-5	-	TRBJ1-3	-	TGTGCCAGCGACGGAGCTAATCGAAACACCATATATTTT	CASDGANRNTIYF
TRBV6-2/TRBV6-3	TRBD1	TRBJ2-5	-	TGTGCCAGCAGTTACTCACAGGGGGCTTTTGAGACCCAGTACTTC	CASSYSQGAFETQYF
TRBV5-8	-	TRBJ2-5	-	TGTGCCAGCAGCTTGGTCCCTAGTATGTACCAAGAGACCCAGTACTTC	CASSLVPSMYQETQYF
TRBV7-3	TRBD1	TRBJ1-1	-	TGTGCCAGCAGCCAGCAACCACAGGGGAATTGGACTGAAGCTTTCTTT	CASSQQPQGNWTEAFF
TRBV7-8	-	TRBJ2-5	-	TGTGCCAGCAGCTTGCTCGCCGGGACAACGAGAGAGACCCAGTACTTC	CASSLLAGTTRETQYF
TRBV19	-	TRBJ1-5	-	TGTGCCAGTAGTATACTTACCGGACAGAGGTTAGGCAACAATCAGCCCCAGCATTTT	CASSILTGQRLGNNQPQHF
TRBV6-5	-	TRBJ1-4	-	TGTGCCAGCAGTAGGCAGGGAGGAGAAAAACTGTTTTTT	CASSRQGGEKLFF
TRBV6-5	-	TRBJ2-5	-	TGTGCCAGCAGTTACCGGGGCAGGACCCAAGAGACCCAGTACTTC	CASSYRGRTQETQYF
TRBV19	TRBD2	TRBJ2-1	-	TGTGCCAGTACCAGAAGCGGGGGGGCAGCAAATGAGCAGTTCTTC	CASTRSGGAANEQFF
TRBV24-1	-	TRBJ1-4	-	TGTGCCACCAGTGATTCCCTGGGTGAAAAACTGTTTTTT	CATSDSLGEKLFF
TRBV4-1	TRBD1	TRBJ1-2	few	TGCGCCAGCAGCCTCCTGGACAGGGCAGACGGCTACACCTTC	CASSLLDRADGYTF
TRBV19	-	TRBJ2-1	-	TGTGCCAGTAGTATATATGGACACCAACTCAATGAGCAGTTCTTC	CASSIYGHQLNEQFF
TRBV5-1	TRBD1	TRBJ1-2	-	TGCGCCAGCAGCCCTACGACGGACAGGGGACTCCATGGCTACACCTTC	CASSPTTDRGLHGYTF
TRBV19	-	TRBJ2-1	few	TGTGCCAGTAGTATAGCCCAGGGGCGGGGGTCCTACAATGAGCAGTTCTTC	CASSIAQGRGSYNEQFF
TRBV3-1/TRBV3-2	-	TRBJ1-2	-	TGTGCCAGCAGCCAAGAAGAAAGGCTACATGGCTACACCTTC	CASSQEERLHGYTF
TRBV19	-	TRBJ2-5	-	TGTGCCAGTAGTATGGGCGCAGGGCCGTCGGAGACCCAGTACTTC	CASSMGAGPSETQYF
TRBV28	-	TRBJ2-3	few	TGTGCCAGCAGTTCCGGGGTCGCGGGCACAGATACGCAGTATTTT	CASSSGVAGTDTQYF
TRBV29-1	-	TRBJ2-3	-	TGCAGCGTTGAATTATGGGGTGGCACAGATACGCAGTATTTT	CSVELWGGTDTQYF
TRBV13	-	TRBJ1-2	-	TGTGCCAGCAGCTTTACCGGGACTGCCCAGTATGGCTACACCTTC	CASSFTGTAQYGYTF